The present entry profiles one T cell receptor (beta chain) with its context. What antigen it recognizes has not been identified. Per-base quality was not reported, and no clone a single base away is much larger than it. For this chain, trimming is 6 bases at the V end and 3 bases at the J end, and the number of junction bases without a gene match is 7. Taken from cysteine to phenylalanine, the CDR3 has 13 residues. The read is trimmed to its CDR3 DNA, 39 bases read in frame from base 1. CDR1 and CDR2 were assigned from the germline V gene as SQVTM and ANQGSEA. Using the deep immunoSEQ assay, TCR CDR3 regions were amplified from genomic DNA by multiplex PCR. Extracted genomic DNA from each cell subset was spread evenly across all wells of several immunoSEQ 96-well plates, with each plate serving as a replicate. For sorted subsets, around 200 ng genomic DNA, equal to about 30,000 T cell genomes, was loaded into each replicate PCR. Purified libraries were measured with a Qubit 3.0 fluorometer, size-checked on a Bioanalyzer 2100, and measured again with the KAPA Library Quantification kit. Every immunoSEQ 96-well plate was sequenced on a separate single-read 150-cycle Illumina NextSeq 550 flow cell. In the original analysis: Because the immunoSEQ output held only junctional sequences and lacked quality scores, the filtering could not match the filtering applied to full-length reads. Sequences were annotated with PyIR, a Python wrapper for IgBLAST v1.9, using IMGT germline references to assign V/J genes and CDR3. Reads were filtered out if the reads had weak V/J assignments (E-value above 1e-6), no CDR3, stop codons, out-of-frame junctions, or ambiguous translated residues. V3J clonotypes were defined as sequences sharing the same inferred V gene, J gene, and CDR3 amino acid sequence. The percentage overlap between two repertoires was calculated by dividing the number of shared unique clonotypes by the size of the smaller repertoire. RTK rarefaction, the Chao1 estimator, and Recon v2.1 estimates of unobserved clonotypes were used to assess repertoire richness. For all TCRbeta clonotypes obtained by the gDNA method from several donors, generation probabilities were computed with OLGA. Here the immuneACCESS table is served through TCRdb, limited to in-frame sequences with V and J called. Missing clones are a known gap in these copies; in checked studies unresolved V genes cover under half, and the rest lacks a known reason. The V and J calls and the clone size are those of that table, but D and trimming were determined from the DNA. This sample is represented by 950,000 to 1,100,000 clones; around 75% of them were singletons. The ten largest clonotypes hold about 1.5% of the sample.

The record originates from a study of shared clonotypes between healthy human individuals (dated by TCRdb to about 2020). In the study overall: Two women and a few men aged 18 to 49 years were included in the cohort. Per donor, three plates each were used for CD4 naive and CD4 memory, two for CD8 naive, and one for CD8 memory. The study deeply sequenced blood TCR repertoires of about 5 healthy adults to estimate repertoire size and the extent of clonotype sharing between individuals. To increase sequencing depth and limit assay-specific biases, TCR repertoire library preparation and sequencing were carried out by different laboratories using diverse techniques. Between about 0.8 and 9 billion PBMCs per donor were obtained by leukapheresis.

What the work shows at the level of the full study, not this receptor alone: Sharing across a few donors was observed for roughly 5.4% of naive CD4, over 3% of naive CD8, over 2% of memory CD4, and roughly 0.4% of memory CD8 clonotypes. Clonotypes shared by all four sorted-subset donors showed higher generation probabilities than non-shared clonotypes. Larger estimated clonotype richness was generally found for naive subsets than for memory subsets. Rarefaction of sorted-subset datasets indicated incomplete sequencing despite the large sequencing depth. Sampling was limited to blood, and TCR repertoires in tissue likely differ from TCR repertoires in blood. Because the study included only a small number of donors, the genetic and exposure-history diversity represented was limited. Pairwise subsampling indicated that sequencing depth was expected to affect the degree of clonotype sharing among donors.

Healthy HIV-negative adults with no recently reported acute infections or vaccinations were included as donors. Only Caucasian adults living in Nashville, Tennessee, USA were represented among the donors. CD4+ T cells were enriched by magnetic negative selection, after which naive cells were positively selected on CD45RA and the negative fraction was taken as the memory subset. Blood was collected by leukapheresis, and PBMCs were isolated by Ficoll-Histopaque density gradient centrifugation and then cryopreserved in liquid nitrogen vapor phase. Purity and quantity of every magnetically sorted T cell population were checked by analytical flow cytometry. Each sorted fraction had its genomic DNA isolated and then quantified by UV absorbance on a Nanodrop 2000c.

This clonotype was obtained from a young man in good health. The chain was built from TRBV29-1 and TRBJ1-1, and 7 junctional nucleotides match TRBD1. The sequencing sample was made of memory CD4+ T cells sorted from blood. Taken with the paper, the label for cell subset or site translates to: CD45RA-negative fraction. The nucleotide sequence reads TGCAGCGTCAACAGGGGTTTACACACTGAAGCTTTCTTT. It translates as CSVNRGLHTEAFF.